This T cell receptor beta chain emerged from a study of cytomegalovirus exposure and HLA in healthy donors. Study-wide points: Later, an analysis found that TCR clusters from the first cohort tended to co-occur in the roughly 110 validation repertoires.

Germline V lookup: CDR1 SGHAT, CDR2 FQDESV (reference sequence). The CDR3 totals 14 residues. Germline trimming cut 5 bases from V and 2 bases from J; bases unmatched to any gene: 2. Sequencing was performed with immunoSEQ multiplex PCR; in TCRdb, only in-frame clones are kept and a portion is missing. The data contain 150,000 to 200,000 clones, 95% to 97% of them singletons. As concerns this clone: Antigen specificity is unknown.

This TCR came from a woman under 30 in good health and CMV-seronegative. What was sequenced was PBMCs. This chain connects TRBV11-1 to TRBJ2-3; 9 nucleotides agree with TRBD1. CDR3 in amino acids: CASSRDRATDTQYF. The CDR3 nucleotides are TGTGCCAGCAGCCGGGACAGGGCCACAGATACGCAGTATTTT.